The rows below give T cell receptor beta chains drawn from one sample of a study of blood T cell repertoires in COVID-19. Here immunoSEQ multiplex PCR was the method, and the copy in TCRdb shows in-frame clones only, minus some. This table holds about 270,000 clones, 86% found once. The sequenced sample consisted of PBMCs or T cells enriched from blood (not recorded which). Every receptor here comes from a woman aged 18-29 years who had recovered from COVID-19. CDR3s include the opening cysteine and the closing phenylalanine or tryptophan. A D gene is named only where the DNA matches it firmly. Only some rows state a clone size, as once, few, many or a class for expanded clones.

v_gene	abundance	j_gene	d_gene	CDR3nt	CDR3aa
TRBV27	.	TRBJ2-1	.	TGTGCCAGCAGTTTGGTGAGGGATTTCAATGAGCAGTTCTTC	CASSLVRDFNEQFF
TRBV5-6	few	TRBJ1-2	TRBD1	TGTGCCAGCAGCAACGGTGTTGTGCGTGACAGGGCCCTCCTCTATGGCTACACCTTC	CASSNGVVRDRALLYGYTF
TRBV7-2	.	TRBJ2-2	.	TGTGCCAGCAGCTCCTCCTCGGGCGGGGAGCTGTTTTTT	CASSSSSGGELFF
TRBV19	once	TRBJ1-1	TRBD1	TGTGCCAGTACCCCAGGGACAGGGGGAAACACTGAAGCTTTCTTT	CASTPGTGGNTEAFF
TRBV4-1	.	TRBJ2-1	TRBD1	TGCGCCAGCAGCCAAGATGACAGGGCGTGGGATGAGCAGTTCTTC	CASSQDDRAWDEQFF
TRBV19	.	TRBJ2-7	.	TGTGCCAGTAGTATCCGGACGGACTTCTACTACGAGCAGTACTTC	CASSIRTDFYYEQYF
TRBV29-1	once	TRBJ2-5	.	TGCAGCGTAGCGGCTAAGTACCAAGAGACCCAGTACTTC	CSVAAKYQETQYF
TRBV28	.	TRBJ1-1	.	TGTGCCAGCAGTTTATGGGGGGGGATGAACACTGAAGCTTTCTTT	CASSLWGGMNTEAFF
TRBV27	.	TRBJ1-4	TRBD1	TGTGCCAGCAGACAGGGGGCCCACAATGAAAAACTGTTTTTT	CASRQGAHNEKLFF
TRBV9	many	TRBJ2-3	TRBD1	TGTGCCAGCAGCAGGTCTCAGGGGGTTCGCACAGATACGCAGTATTTT	CASSRSQGVRTDTQYF
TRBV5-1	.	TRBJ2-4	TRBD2	TGCGCCAGCAGCTTAGGGTCTAGCGGACTAAACATTCAGTACTTC	CASSLGSSGLNIQYF